This T cell receptor (beta chain) stems from a study of persistence of HIV-infected CD4 T cells. Study-wide background: The sample holds CD4+ T cells responsive to CMV or HIV-1 Gag. A couple of participants gave one leukapheresis sample; others gave up to about 200 mL blood repeatedly. General study results and limits: CMV- and Gag-responding cells had lower TCRbeta richness than CD3/CD28-responding cells. Antigen-responding cells were enriched for degenerate expanded CDR3beta sequences.

The stimulus was an HIV-1 Gag 15-mer peptide pool, about 1.1 ug/peptide/mL. Memory cells lacking CD40L and CD69 with high CD45RO were sorted. The immunoSEQ assay was version 4, run in survey mode. Measured with immunoSEQ multiplex PCR; TCRdb has only the in-frame clones, and not every one. The sample carries about 36,000 clones, over 65% recorded once. This clone was seen just once. Antigen: not known. Here the sequenced sample was cultured CD4+ T cells from PBMCs, taken from a patient who received antiretroviral therapy. The TCR originated in an adult with HIV. The donor label of this sample is uncertain.

The CDR3 DNA reads as TGTGCCAGCAGCGTAGCGACAGGGAAGAGCTATGGCTACACCTTC. It encodes CASSVATGKSYGYTF. The genes are TRBV9 and TRBJ1-2; 7 bases are shared with TRBD1. This CDR3 is built from 15 residues. V dropped 0 bases and J dropped 4; count of bases not matched to a gene: 6. Germline V lookup: CDR1 SGDLS, CDR2 YYNGEE. The full variable domain, in which reference TRBV9 and TRBJ1-2 provide the parts outside the CDR3, is DSGVTQTPKHLITATGQRVTLRCSPRSGDLSVYWYQQSLDQGLQFLIQYYNGEERAKGNILERFSAQQFPDLHSELNLSSLELGDSALYFCASSVATGKSYGYTFGSGTRLTVV.